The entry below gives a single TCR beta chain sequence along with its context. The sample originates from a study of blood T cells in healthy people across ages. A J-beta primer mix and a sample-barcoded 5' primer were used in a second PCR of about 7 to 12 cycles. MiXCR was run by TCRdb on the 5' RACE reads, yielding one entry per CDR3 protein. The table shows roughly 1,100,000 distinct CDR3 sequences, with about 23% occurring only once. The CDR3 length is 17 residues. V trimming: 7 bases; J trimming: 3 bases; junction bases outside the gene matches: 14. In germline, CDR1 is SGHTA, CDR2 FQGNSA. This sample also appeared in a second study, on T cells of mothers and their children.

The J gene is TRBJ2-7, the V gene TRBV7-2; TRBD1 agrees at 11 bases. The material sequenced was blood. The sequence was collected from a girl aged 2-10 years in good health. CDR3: CASTLRTGGDILYEQYF. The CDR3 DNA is TGTGCCAGCACCCTCCGGACAGGGGGCGACATTCTCTACGAGCAGTACTTC.